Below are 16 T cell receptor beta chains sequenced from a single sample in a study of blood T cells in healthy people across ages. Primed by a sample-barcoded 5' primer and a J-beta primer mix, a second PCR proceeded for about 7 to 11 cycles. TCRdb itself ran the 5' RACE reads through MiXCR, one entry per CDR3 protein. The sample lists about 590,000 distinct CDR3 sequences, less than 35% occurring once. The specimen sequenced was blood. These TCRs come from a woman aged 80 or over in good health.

The CDR3 nucleotides are TGTGCCAGCAGTTTACGGCGGACCGGGACTAGCGGGGTAGGCTCCTACAATGAGCAGTTCTTC. This gives the protein CASSLRRTGTSGVGSYNEQFF. The chain combines TRBV6-2 or TRBV6-3 with TRBJ2-1; the match to TRBD2 covers 13 bases. Germline CDR1 is MNHEY and CDR2 is SVGEGT. Trimming cost V 4 bases and J 0 bases; bases outside gene matches: 15. CDR3 length: 21 amino acids.

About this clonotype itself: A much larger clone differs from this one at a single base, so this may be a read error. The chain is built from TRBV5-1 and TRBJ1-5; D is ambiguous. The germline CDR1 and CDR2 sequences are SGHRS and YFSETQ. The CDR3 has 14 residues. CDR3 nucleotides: TGCGCCAGCAGCTATGCTGGCGGCAATCAGCCCCGGCATTTT. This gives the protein CASSYAGGNQPRHF.

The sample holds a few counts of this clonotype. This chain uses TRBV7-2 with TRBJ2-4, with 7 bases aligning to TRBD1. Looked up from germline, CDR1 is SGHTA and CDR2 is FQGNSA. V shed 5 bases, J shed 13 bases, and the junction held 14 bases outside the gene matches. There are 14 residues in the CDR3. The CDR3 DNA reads TGTGCCAGCAGCGTAAATACAGGGACAGAAGAGCAGTACTTC. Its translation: CASSVNTGTEEQYF.

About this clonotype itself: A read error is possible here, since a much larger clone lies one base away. CDR3 nucleotide sequence: TGTGCCGGCAGCTACGGACTAGCGGGGGATGAGCAGTTCTTC. Protein product: CAGSYGLAGDEQFF. The chain links TRBV6-5 to TRBJ2-1; 13 bases align to TRBD2. The CDR3 is made up of 14 amino acids. Germline lookup yields CDR1 MNHEY and CDR2 SVGAGI.

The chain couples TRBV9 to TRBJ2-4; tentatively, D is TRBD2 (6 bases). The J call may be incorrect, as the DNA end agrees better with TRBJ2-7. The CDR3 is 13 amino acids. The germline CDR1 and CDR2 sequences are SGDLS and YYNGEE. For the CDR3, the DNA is TGTGCCAGCGGTTCCGGGGGTAGCTACGAGCAGTACTTC. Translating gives CASGSGGSYEQYF.

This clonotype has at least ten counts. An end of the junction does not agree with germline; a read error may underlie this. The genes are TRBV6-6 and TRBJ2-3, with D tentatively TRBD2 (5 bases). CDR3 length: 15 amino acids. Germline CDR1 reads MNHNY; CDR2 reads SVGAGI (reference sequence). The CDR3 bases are TGTGCCAGCGTCACGGGGTCCCGAAACACAAATACGCAGTATTTT. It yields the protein CASVTGSRNTNTQYF.

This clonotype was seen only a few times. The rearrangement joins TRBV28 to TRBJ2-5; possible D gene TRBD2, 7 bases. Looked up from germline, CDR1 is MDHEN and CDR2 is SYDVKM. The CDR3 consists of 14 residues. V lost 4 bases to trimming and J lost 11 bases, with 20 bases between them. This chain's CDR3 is CASSWGGPYNEQYF. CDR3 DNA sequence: TGTGCCAGCAGTTGGGGGGGCCCCTACAATGAGCAGTACTTC.

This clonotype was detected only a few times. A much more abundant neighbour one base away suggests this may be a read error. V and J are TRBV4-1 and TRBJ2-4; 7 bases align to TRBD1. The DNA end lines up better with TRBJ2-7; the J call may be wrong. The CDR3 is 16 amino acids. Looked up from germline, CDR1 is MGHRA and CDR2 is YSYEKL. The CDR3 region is CVSSQEGRGMAYEQYF. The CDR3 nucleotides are TGCGTCAGCAGCCAAGAAGGCAGGGGGATGGCCTACGAGCAGTACTTC.

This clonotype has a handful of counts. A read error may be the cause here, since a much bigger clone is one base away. DNA of the CDR3: TGCGCCAGCAGCTCGTACGCGGGACAGGGGCCCACCTACGTGCAGTACTTC. It codes for CASSSYAGQGPTYVQYF. The chain uses TRBV5-1 and TRBJ2-4; 10 positions match TRBD1. Germline CDR1 reads SGHRS; CDR2 reads YFSETQ. CDR3 length equals 17 residues. V lost 3 bases and J lost 13; bases outside the gene matches: 19.

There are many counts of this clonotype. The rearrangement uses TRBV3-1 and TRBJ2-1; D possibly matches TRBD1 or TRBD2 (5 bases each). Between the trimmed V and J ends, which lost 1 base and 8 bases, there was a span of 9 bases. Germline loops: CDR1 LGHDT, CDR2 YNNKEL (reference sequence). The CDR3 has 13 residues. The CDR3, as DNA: TGTGCCAGCAGCCAAGGCAGGGACCATGAGCAGTTCTTC. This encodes CASSQGRDHEQFF.

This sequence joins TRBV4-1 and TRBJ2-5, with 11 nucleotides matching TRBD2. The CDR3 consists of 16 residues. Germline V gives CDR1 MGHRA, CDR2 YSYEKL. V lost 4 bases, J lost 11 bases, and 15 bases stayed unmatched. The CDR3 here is CASSLLAGGPNNEQYF. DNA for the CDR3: TGCGCCAGCAGCCTTTTAGCGGGGGGGCCGAACAATGAGCAGTACTTC.

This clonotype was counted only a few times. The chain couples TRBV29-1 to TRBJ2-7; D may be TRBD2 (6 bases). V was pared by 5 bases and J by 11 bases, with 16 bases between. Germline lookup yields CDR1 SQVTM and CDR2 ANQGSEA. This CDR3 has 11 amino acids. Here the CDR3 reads CSVLGASVKYF. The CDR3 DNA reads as TGCAGCGTTCTAGGGGCTAGCGTGAAGTACTTC.

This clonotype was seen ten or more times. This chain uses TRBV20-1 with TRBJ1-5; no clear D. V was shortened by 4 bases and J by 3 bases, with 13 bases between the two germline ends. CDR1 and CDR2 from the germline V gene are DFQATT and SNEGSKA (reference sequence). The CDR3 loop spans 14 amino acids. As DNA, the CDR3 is TGCAGTGCTACAGCGGGCCGGTCCAATCAGCCCCAGCATTTT. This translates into CSATAGRSNQPQHF.

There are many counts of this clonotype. The CDR3 region has the DNA TGTGCCAGCAGTCCAGGGCACTATGGCTACACCTTC. Amino acid sequence: CASSPGHYGYTF. The gene calls are TRBV7-9 and TRBJ1-2; the D gene is possibly TRBD1 (5 bases). The germline V gene has CDR1 SEHNR and CDR2 FQNEAQ (reference sequence). Deletions cut 6 bases from V and 3 bases from J, with 8 bases between. The CDR3 is 12 residues long.

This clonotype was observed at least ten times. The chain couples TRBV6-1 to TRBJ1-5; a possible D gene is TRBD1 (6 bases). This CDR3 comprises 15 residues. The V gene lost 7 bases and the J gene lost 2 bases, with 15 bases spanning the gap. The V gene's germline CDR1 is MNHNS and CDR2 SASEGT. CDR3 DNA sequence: TGTGCCAGCACCGAACAGGGAGGCGGCAATCAGCCCCAGCATTTT. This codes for CASTEQGGGNQPQHF.

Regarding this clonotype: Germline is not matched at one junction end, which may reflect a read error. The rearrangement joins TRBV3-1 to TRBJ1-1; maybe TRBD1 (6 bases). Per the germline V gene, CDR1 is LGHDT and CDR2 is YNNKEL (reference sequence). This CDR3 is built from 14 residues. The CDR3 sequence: CAGRPTGTSVEAFF. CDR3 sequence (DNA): TGTGCCGGCAGACCGACCGGGACATCGGTTGAAGCTTTCTTT. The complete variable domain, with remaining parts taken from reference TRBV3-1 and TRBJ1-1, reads DTAVSQTPKYLVTQMGNDKSIKCEQNLGHDTMYWYKQDSKKFLKIMFSYNNKELIINETVPNRFSPKSPDKAHLNLHINSLELGDSAVYFCAGRPTGTSVEAFFGQGTRLTVV.